The text below deals with one T cell receptor beta chain. Its antigen is not identified. This likely comes from a read error, as the CDR3 has no conserved phenylalanine or tryptophan at its end. The DNA is left out, because the CDR3 cannot be placed on it with certainty; the CDR3 is given as TCRdb lists it. The CDR3 is 19 amino acids long, termini counted. Three rounds of nested PCR, following a modified ARM-PCR protocol, produced the TCRbeta library. One entry per CDR3 protein, called by TCRdb with MiXCR from the multiplex PCR reads. The sample shows over 110,000 distinct CDR3 sequences, roughly 66% of them seen only once. This specimen belongs to a study of tumor and adjacent non-tumor tissue in lung cancer. The overall study: Histology: about a dozen adenocarcinoma, a couple of squamous cell carcinoma, 1 small cell lung cancer. The patients, 10 to 11 men and a handful of women, were roughly 30 to 80 with stage I to III disease. Study-wide results and limits: Tumor tissue had significantly higher TCR diversity than normal lung. Top 100 clones took a larger repertoire share in normal lung.

This sample's RNA came from whole unsorted tissue. V is TRBV21-1 and J is TRBJ2-7; TRBD1, the D gene given by the table, was not confirmed from the DNA. TRBV21-1 is a documented pseudogene. The clonotype comes from a man aged 60-69 years with small cell lung cancer. What was sequenced was lung tumor tissue. CDR3 region: CASSKVRAELRDQTYEQYI.